One and the same sample provided the 13 T cell receptor beta chains below, sequenced in a study of CD8 T cells in Susac syndrome. cDNA came from about 0.51 to 1 ug RNA primed by random hexamers. TCRdb called the immunoSEQ multiplex PCR reads again in MiXCR, with one record for every CDR3 protein. The sample includes over 200,000 distinct CDR3 sequences, 95% of them seen just once. Material: CD4+ T cells from PBMCs. The receptors originated from a human donor with multiple sclerosis.

This chain connects TRBV4-2 to TRBJ2-4, with a possible D match to TRBD2 (7 bases). Germline V gene lookup returns CDR1 LGHNA and CDR2 YNFKEQ. Trimming took 0 bases from V and 7 from J, leaving 13 bases between them. This CDR3 is built from 15 residues. The chain's CDR3 is CASSQEPRGGNIQYF. The CDR3 DNA reads as TGTGCCAGCAGCCAAGAACCCAGGGGAGGGAACATTCAGTACTTC.

There are a few counts of this clonotype. The rearrangement uses TRBV29-1 and TRBJ2-3; D remains ambiguous. Trimming shortened V by 7 bases and J by 3 bases, and 11 bases separated the two germline ends. Germline CDR1 and CDR2: SQVTM and ANQGSEA. CDR3 length equals 12 residues. CDR3 sequence (DNA): TGCAGCGGCGGACCGAAGACAGATACGCAGTATTTT. Amino acid sequence: CSGGPKTDTQYF.

The chain employs TRBV10-3 and TRBJ2-7; 10 nucleotides agree with TRBD2. The CDR3 loop spans 16 amino acids. Trimming at V came to 6 bases and at J to 0 bases, leaving 8 bases not matched to a gene. Germline assignment: CDR1 ENHRY and CDR2 SYGVKD. Written as DNA, the CDR3 is TGTGCCATCAGGGCAATACTAGCGGGGAGCTCCTACGAGCAGTACTTC. Translated, it gives CAIRAILAGSSYEQYF.

The V call is TRBV29-1, the J call TRBJ2-5; 14 positions match TRBD2. Looked up from germline, CDR1 is SQVTM and CDR2 is ANQGSEA. The CDR3 runs to 13 residues. J was trimmed by 4 bases and V by 7 bases; bases with no gene match: 2. This chain's CDR3 is CSAGTSGGETQYF. Here the CDR3 DNA reads TGCAGCGCAGGGACTAGCGGGGGAGAGACCCAGTACTTC.

V usage is TRBV30 and J usage is TRBJ1-2, with D uncertain. In germline, CDR1 is GTSNPN, CDR2 SVGIG (reference sequence). This CDR3 is built from 14 residues. V was trimmed by 0 bases and J by 8 bases, leaving 16 bases between them. In DNA, the CDR3 is TGTGCCTGGAGTGTTTCTGGGTACGGTGGGGGCTACACCTTC. Amino acid sequence: CAWSVSGYGGGYTF.

The chain joins TRBV6-6 to TRBJ2-5; D is uncertain. The CDR3 contains 16 residues. The V end was cut by 0 bases, the J end by 2 bases, with 13 bases between. The V gene's germline CDR1 is MNHNY and CDR2 SVGAGI (reference sequence). In nucleotides, the CDR3 is TGTGCCAGCAGTTACTCCGCCTCGACGGAACAAGAGACCCAGTACTTC. The encoded protein is CASSYSASTEQETQYF.

The chain combines TRBV4-1 with TRBJ2-1, with D possibly TRBD1 on 5 matching bases. Germline CDR1 is MGHRA and CDR2 is YSYEKL. This CDR3 contains 15 residues. V lost 1 base, J lost 8 bases, and 15 bases lay in between. The CDR3 bases are TGCGCCAGCAGCCAAGTAGGGGTCCCACACGATGAGCAGTTCTTC. Encoded protein: CASSQVGVPHDEQFF.

J is TRBJ1-2 and V is TRBV29-1, with TRBD1 matching over 7 bases. Trimming removed 4 bases from V and 4 bases from J; junction bases left unmatched: 9. The CDR3 has 14 residues. Per germline, CDR1 SQVTM and CDR2 ANQGSEA. The CDR3 bases are TGCAGCGTTGGGCTAGGGGGCGAGAGCTATGGCTACACCTTC. The encoded protein is CSVGLGGESYGYTF.

This chain connects TRBV20-1 to TRBJ2-1; D possibly matches TRBD1 or TRBD2 (6 bases each). This CDR3 spans 12 amino acids. Germline V gene data show CDR1 as DFQATT and CDR2 as SNEGSKA (reference sequence). V was clipped by 5 bases and J by 7 bases, with 12 bases between them. CDR3 in DNA: TGCAGTGCTGGGGGGACACGAAATGAGCAGTTCTTC. It is translated as CSAGGTRNEQFF.

The genes are TRBV15 and TRBJ1-1; TRBD1 aligns across 8 bases. CDR1 is LNHNV, CDR2 YYDKDF, per germline (reference sequence). The CDR3 covers 15 residues. V gave up 4 bases and J gave up 7 bases; unmatched junction bases: 11. The CDR3 DNA is TGTGCCACCAGCACCGGACAGGGAGGGTCAATTGAAGCTTTCTTT. Its protein is CATSTGQGGSIEAFF.

Here the CDR3 DNA reads TGCGCCAGCAGCGCTACCGCTGGGGGAGAGACCCAGTACTTC. Protein product: CASSATAGGETQYF. The chain is built from TRBV5-1 and TRBJ2-5, with D possibly being TRBD1 or TRBD2 (5 bases each). CDR3 size: 14 residues. Trimming shortened V by 4 bases and J by 4 bases, and 14 bases separated the two germline ends. In germline, CDR1 is SGHRS, CDR2 YFSETQ.

The chain couples TRBV5-1 to TRBJ1-2; 9 bases match TRBD1. CDR1 and CDR2 from the germline V gene are SGHRS and YFSETQ. The CDR3 loop spans 15 amino acids. V was pared by 0 bases and J by 7 bases, with 7 bases of the junction left unmatched. The CDR3, as DNA: TGCGCCAGCAGCTTGGGGTTACAGGGGGCTTCTGGCTACACCTTC. This sequence encodes CASSLGLQGASGYTF.

V usage is TRBV30 and J usage is TRBJ2-5, with D tentatively TRBD1 (6 bases). CDR3 length equals 14 residues. Germline CDR1 reads GTSNPN; CDR2 reads SVGIG (reference sequence). The V end lost 3 bases, the J end lost 2 bases, and 13 bases lay between the germline ends. In nucleotides, the CDR3 is TGTGCCTGGAGACAGAGGGGGATGCAAGAGACCCAGTACTTC. As protein: CAWRQRGMQETQYF.